The 30 T cell receptor beta chains given below trace back to one sample, sequenced in a study of OX40 agonist ivuxolimab in advanced cancers. TCRdb keeps only in-frame clones here, not all; method: immunoSEQ multiplex PCR. The sample lists about 110,000 clones, approximately 90% seen once, with around 0.61% in the top ten. The material sequenced was CD4+ or CD8+ T cells sorted from blood, taken in a trial of the OX40 agonist ivuxolimab. These receptors were taken from an adult with an advanced solid tumor such as melanoma, head and neck, liver or kidney cancer.

V and J are TRBV18 and TRBJ1-1, with a weak D call TRBD1 (5 bases). Germline CDR1 reads KGHSH; CDR2 reads LQKENI. Trimming pared 3 bases from V and 0 bases from J, leaving 11 bases between. This CDR3 spans 15 amino acids. The CDR3: CASSPPGRMNTEAFF. DNA for the CDR3: TGTGCCAGCTCACCTCCGGGACGGATGAACACTGAAGCTTTCTTT.

This sequence joins TRBV25-1 and TRBJ2-5, with 10 bases lining up with TRBD2. Germline assignment: CDR1 MGHDK and CDR2 SYGVNS. Trimming removed 3 bases from V and 5 bases from J; junction bases left unmatched: 3. CDR3 size: 14 residues. For the CDR3, the DNA is TGTGCCAGCAGTGAGGCTAGCGGGAGTGAGACCCAGTACTTC. Translation gives CASSEASGSETQYF.

The chain carries TRBV30 and TRBJ1-3, with 8 nucleotides matching TRBD1. The germline gives CDR1 GTSNPN, CDR2 SVGIG (reference sequence). This CDR3 contains 19 residues. The trim removed 2 bases at V and 0 bases at J, leaving 15 bases unmatched. The CDR3 loop is CAWSRGEGQAQFSGNTIYF. CDR3 in DNA: TGTGCCTGGAGTAGGGGGGAGGGACAGGCGCAATTCTCTGGAAACACCATATATTTT.

The rearrangement links TRBV10-2 to TRBJ2-4; 14 nucleotides align to TRBD2. The CDR3 runs to 19 residues. V trimming: 5 bases; J trimming: 2 bases; junction bases outside the gene matches: 11. CDR1 WSHSY and CDR2 SAAADI come from the germline V gene. In DNA, the CDR3 is TGCGCCAGCAGTTTCGGGACTAGCGGGAGCGGTCTTTCCAAAAACATTCAGTACTTC. Protein product: CASSFGTSGSGLSKNIQYF.

This chain joins TRBV13 and TRBJ2-7; weak D call: TRBD1 (5 bases). V was pared by 0 bases and J by 4 bases, with 16 bases between. Germline-derived CDR1 and CDR2 are PRHDT and FYEKMQ (reference sequence). CDR3 length: 16 amino acids. DNA for the CDR3: TGTGCCAGCAGCTTAGGCTCCCAGGGTGTGGCATACGAGCAGTACTTC. It encodes CASSLGSQGVAYEQYF.

The chain recombines TRBV5-6 with TRBJ2-5; D call uncertain. Germline V gene data show CDR1 as SGHDT and CDR2 as YYEEEE. This CDR3 is built from 13 residues. V was cut by 0 bases and J by 4 bases, with 7 bases left in between. The CDR3 nucleotides read TGTGCCAGCAGCTTGGTAGGGTCAGAGACCCAGTACTTC. This sequence encodes CASSLVGSETQYF.

The CDR3 spells CASSSRGQGYYEQYF. CDR3 in DNA: TGTGCCAGTAGTAGTCGAGGACAGGGGTATTACGAGCAGTACTTC. The J gene is TRBJ2-7, the V gene TRBV19, with 9 bases matching TRBD1. The CDR3 covers 15 residues. CDR1 and CDR2 (germline): LNHDA, SQIVND (reference sequence). Trimming removed 4 bases from V and 4 bases from J; junction bases left unmatched: 8. The full variable domain, completed using reference TRBV19 and TRBJ2-7, is DGGITQSPKYLFRKEGQNVTLSCEQNLNHDAMYWYRQDPGQGLRLIYYSQIVNDFQKGDIAEGYSVSREKKESFPLTVTSAQKNPTAFYLCASSSRGQGYYEQYFGPGTRLTVT.

The chain has TRBV10-2 and TRBJ1-2; D not certain. The V gene lost 3 bases and the J gene lost 4 bases, with 9 bases spanning the gap. Germline CDR1 and CDR2: WSHSY and SAAADI. The CDR3 runs to 13 residues. The CDR3 spells CASSDTDFYGYTF. The CDR3 DNA reads TGCGCCAGCAGTGACACAGACTTCTATGGCTACACCTTC.

The rearrangement uses TRBV9 and TRBJ1-3, with TRBD1 matching 10 bases. V lost 3 bases and J lost 2; bases outside the gene matches: 2. The CDR3 has 15 amino acids. CDR1 and CDR2 from the germline V gene are SGDLS and YYNGEE. CDR3 bases: TGTGCCAGCAGCGGACAGGGGGCAACTGGAAACACCATATATTTT. This encodes CASSGQGATGNTIYF.

This chain uses TRBV4-1 with TRBJ2-3; 11 nucleotides align to TRBD2. From germline, CDR1 is MGHRA and CDR2 YSYEKL. V dropped 0 bases and J dropped 4; count of bases not matched to a gene: 6. CDR3 length: 17 residues. The CDR3 DNA is TGCGCCAGCAGCCAAGAGGCTAGCGGGGGGAGGGCAGATACGCAGTATTTT. Translation: CASSQEASGGRADTQYF.

V usage is TRBV5-4 and J usage is TRBJ1-6; unclear D gene. V gave up 0 bases and J gave up 6 bases, with 7 bases separating them. The CDR3 has 14 residues. Looked up from germline, CDR1 is SGHNT and CDR2 is YYREEE (reference sequence). CDR3 residues: CASSLDGPNSPLHF. Written as DNA, the CDR3 is TGTGCCAGCAGCTTGGATGGGCCTAATTCACCCCTCCACTTT.

V and J are TRBV11-2 and TRBJ2-5; the D is unclear. The CDR3 is 18 residues long. The V gene's germline CDR1 is SGHAT and CDR2 FQNNGV. Trimming removed 10 bases at V and 5 bases at J, with 32 bases between. The CDR3 loop reads CAIRTQPPPKGQRETQYF. DNA for the CDR3: TGTGCCATCCGAACCCAGCCCCCCCCCAAGGGTCAACGTGAGACCCAGTACTTC.

The gene calls are TRBV5-1 and TRBJ2-3; possible D gene TRBD1, 6 bases. The length of the CDR3 is 15 residues. Germline V gives CDR1 SGHRS, CDR2 YFSETQ. Trimming pared 3 bases from V and 2 bases from J, leaving 13 bases between. The chain's CDR3 is CASSWAQGNTDTQYF. The CDR3, as DNA: TGCGCCAGCAGCTGGGCCCAGGGGAACACAGATACGCAGTATTTT.

The chain is built from TRBV6-5 and TRBJ1-1; 8 nucleotides align to TRBD1. With V trimmed by 1 base and J by 5 bases, 3 bases remained unmatched. The CDR3 runs to 14 residues. Looked up from germline, CDR1 is MNHEY and CDR2 is SVGAGI. CDR3 residues: CASSYFDRGTEAFF. CDR3 DNA sequence: TGTGCCAGCAGTTACTTTGACAGGGGAACTGAAGCTTTCTTT.

The CDR3 protein is CASRQDLNTEAFF. The DNA of the CDR3 is TGTGCCAGCAGACAGGATTTGAACACTGAAGCTTTCTTT. V is TRBV2 and J is TRBJ1-1; D may be TRBD1 (5 bases). The CDR3 runs 13 residues. Per the germline V gene, CDR1 is SNHLY and CDR2 is FYNNEI. Trimming pared 6 bases from V and 0 bases from J, leaving 8 bases between.

The CDR3 bases are TGCGCCAGCAGCCTATACAATGAGCAGTTCTTC. The encoded protein is CASSLYNEQFF. The V and J genes are TRBV5-1 and TRBJ2-1, with no clear D. CDR1 and CDR2 from the germline V gene are SGHRS and YFSETQ. The CDR3 length is 11 residues. V was clipped by 4 bases and J by 4 bases, with 3 bases between them.

The chain carries TRBV14 and TRBJ2-7, with unresolved D. The germline CDR1 and CDR2 sequences are SGHDN and FVKESK. This CDR3 is 16 amino acids long. V lost 3 bases, J lost 0 bases, and 15 bases lay in between. In DNA, the CDR3 is TGTGCCAGCAGCCATTCCCTGGGCGGAACCTCCTACGAGCAGTACTTC. It yields the protein CASSHSLGGTSYEQYF.

The rearrangement links TRBV2 to TRBJ1-4; 8 bases fit TRBD1. The CDR3 has 15 residues. Germline CDR1 is SNHLY and CDR2 is FYNNEI. Trimming cost V 9 bases and J 2 bases; bases outside gene matches: 8. The CDR3 spells CASKRQGKTNEKLFF. CDR3 coding DNA: TGTGCCAGTAAACGACAGGGGAAGACTAATGAAAAACTGTTTTTT.

This chain connects TRBV6-1 to TRBJ1-3, with D perhaps matching TRBD1 (5 bases). Trimming shortened V by 2 bases and J by 0 bases, and 14 bases separated the two germline ends. The CDR3 runs 17 residues. Germline CDR1 MNHNS, CDR2 SASEGT. CDR3 coding DNA: TGTGCCAGCAGTGAAAACGCGGGACGGAACTCTGGAAACACCATATATTTT. Translating gives CASSENAGRNSGNTIYF.

This chain uses TRBV4-1 with TRBJ1-1; the D gene is possibly TRBD1 (6 bases). CDR3 size: 14 residues. Trimming took 4 bases from V and 1 from J, leaving 10 bases between them. Per the germline V gene, CDR1 is MGHRA and CDR2 is YSYEKL. In DNA, the CDR3 is TGCGCCAGCAGCCTCCAGGACAGGAACACTGAAGCTTTCTTT. It translates to CASSLQDRNTEAFF.

The V and J genes are TRBV11-1 and TRBJ2-5; a weak D match, TRBD2 (5 bases). Trimming pared 2 bases from V and 2 bases from J, leaving 15 bases between. The germline V gene has CDR1 SGHAT and CDR2 FQDESV (reference sequence). CDR3 length: 16 amino acids. Written as DNA, the CDR3 is TGTGCCAGCAGCTTACACACTGGGTCGGGGCAAGAGACCCAGTACTTC. This codes for CASSLHTGSGQETQYF.

The genes are TRBV11-1 and TRBJ2-5; D gene ambiguous. Germline V gives CDR1 SGHAT, CDR2 FQDESV (reference sequence). V dropped 1 base and J dropped 2 bases, with 17 bases sitting between them. CDR3 length: 17 amino acids. The DNA of the CDR3 is TGTGCCAGCAGCTTAGGTCGCAGTGCGGCTACTCAAGAGACCCAGTACTTC. Its protein product is CASSLGRSAATQETQYF.

This chain joins TRBV25-1 and TRBJ1-2; D is uncertain. Deletions cut 3 bases from V and 3 bases from J, with 14 bases between. This CDR3 has 15 amino acids. Germline V gives CDR1 MGHDK, CDR2 SYGVNS. The CDR3 sequence is CASSDPGGHHYGYTF. The CDR3 DNA follows: TGTGCCAGCAGTGATCCCGGCGGGCATCACTATGGCTACACCTTC.

V usage is TRBV6-5 and J usage is TRBJ1-1, with D perhaps matching TRBD1 (6 bases). Trimming took off 5 bases at V and 0 bases at J, with 10 bases between the two ends. This CDR3 is 14 amino acids long. CDR1 MNHEY and CDR2 SVGAGI come from the germline V gene. CDR3 residues: CASSGRTVNTEAFF. As DNA, the CDR3 is TGTGCCAGCAGTGGGCGGACAGTGAACACTGAAGCTTTCTTT.

This chain links TRBV18 with TRBJ1-1; the match to TRBD1 covers 8 bases. The CDR3 runs to 14 residues. Looked up from germline, CDR1 is KGHSH and CDR2 is LQKENI. Germline trimming cut 2 bases from V and 4 bases from J; bases unmatched to any gene: 3. CDR3 protein: CASSPAQGGTEAFF. Written as DNA, the CDR3 is TGTGCCAGCTCACCAGCACAGGGGGGCACTGAAGCTTTCTTT.

The V and J genes are TRBV29-1 and TRBJ2-7; no firm D call. V lost 4 bases and J 6 bases, leaving 10 bases between the germline ends. The V gene's germline CDR1 is SQVTM and CDR2 ANQGSEA. The CDR3 sequence is 11 residues long. The CDR3 spells CSVGSLAEQYF. DNA for the CDR3: TGCAGCGTTGGTTCCCTTGCCGAGCAGTACTTC.

V gene TRBV10-2 combines with J gene TRBJ2-3; D is unresolved. Between the trimmed V and J ends, which lost 8 bases and 0 bases, there was a span of 6 bases. Germline V lookup: CDR1 WSHSY, CDR2 SAAADI. There are 12 residues in the CDR3. The CDR3 bases are TGCGCCAGCGGTAATAGCACAGATACGCAGTATTTT. Translation: CASGNSTDTQYF.

This clone was seen a few times. CDR3 residues: CASSRTQSYEQYF. The CDR3 bases are TGTGCCAGCAGCCGGACACAATCCTACGAGCAGTACTTC. The rearrangement uses TRBV7-9 and TRBJ2-7; tentative D call: TRBD1 (5 bases). Germline CDR1 reads SEHNR; CDR2 reads FQNEAQ (reference sequence). The CDR3 has 13 residues. V lost 5 bases and J lost 1, with 9 bases in between.

This clone has a handful of counts. This chain uses TRBV19 with TRBJ2-7; 7 bases are shared with TRBD1. CDR1 and CDR2 (germline): LNHDA, SQIVND (reference sequence). The CDR3 has 13 residues. Trimming removed 6 bases from V and 5 bases from J; junction bases left unmatched: 7. CDR3 sequence (DNA): TGTGCCAGTAGGGTCGACAGGGACCACGAGCAGTACTTC. This encodes CASRVDRDHEQYF. Using reference TRBV19 and TRBJ2-7 for the parts outside the CDR3, the full variable domain is DGGITQSPKYLFRKEGQNVTLSCEQNLNHDAMYWYRQDPGQGLRLIYYSQIVNDFQKGDIAEGYSVSREKKESFPLTVTSAQKNPTAFYLCASRVDRDHEQYFGPGTRLTVT.

The chain joins TRBV2 to TRBJ1-1; no clear D gene. Trimming left V 5 bases short and J 3 bases short, with 13 bases between. CDR1 and CDR2 from the germline V gene are SNHLY and FYNNEI. The CDR3 sequence is 14 residues long. CDR3 in amino acids: CASSIVTDYTEAFF. The CDR3 bases are TGTGCCAGCAGTATCGTAACGGACTACACTGAAGCTTTCTTT.